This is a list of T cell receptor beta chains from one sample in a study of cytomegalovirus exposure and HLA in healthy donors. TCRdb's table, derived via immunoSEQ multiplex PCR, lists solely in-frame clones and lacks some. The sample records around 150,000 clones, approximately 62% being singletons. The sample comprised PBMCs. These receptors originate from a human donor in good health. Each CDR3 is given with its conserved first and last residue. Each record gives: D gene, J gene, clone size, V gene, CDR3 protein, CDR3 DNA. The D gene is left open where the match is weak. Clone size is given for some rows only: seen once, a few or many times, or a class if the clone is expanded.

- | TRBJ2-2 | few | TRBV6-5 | CASSNTDTGELFF | TGTGCCAGCAGCAACACCGACACCGGGGAGCTGTTTTTT
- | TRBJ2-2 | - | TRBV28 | CASNSGLNTGELFF | TGTGCCAGCAACTCGGGACTGAACACCGGGGAGCTGTTTTTT
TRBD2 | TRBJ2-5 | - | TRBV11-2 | CASSPGGLAGEYF | TGTGCCAGCAGCCCCGGGGGACTAGCGGGAGAATACTTC
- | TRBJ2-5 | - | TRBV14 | CASSQLDSQQETQYF | TGTGCCAGCAGCCAGTTGGACAGCCAACAAGAGACCCAGTACTTC
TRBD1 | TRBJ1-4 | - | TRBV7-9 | CASSRDSYNEKLFF | TGTGCCAGCAGCCGGGACAGTTATAATGAAAAACTGTTTTTT
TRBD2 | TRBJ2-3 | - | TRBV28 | CASSLLGGSVKLAENTDTQYF | TGTGCCAGCAGTTTATTAGGGGGGTCGGTAAAACTAGCGGAGAACACAGATACGCAGTATTTT
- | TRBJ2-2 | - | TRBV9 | CASSVSPPGRTGTGELFF | TGTGCCAGCAGCGTATCGCCCCCCGGACGTACAGGCACCGGGGAGCTGTTTTTT
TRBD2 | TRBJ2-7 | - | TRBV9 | CASSVTSGYEQYF | TGTGCCAGCAGCGTCACTAGCGGCTACGAGCAGTACTTC
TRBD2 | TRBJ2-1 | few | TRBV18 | CASSLGLAGDRLQFF | TGTGCCAGCTCACTCGGACTAGCGGGAGACCGGCTGCAGTTCTTC
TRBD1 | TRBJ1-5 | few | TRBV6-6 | CASSLGQGVSNQPQHF | TGTGCCAGCAGCCTCGGACAGGGGGTGAGCAATCAGCCCCAGCATTTT
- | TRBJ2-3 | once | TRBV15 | CATSRGPEGKWADTQYF | TGTGCCACCAGCAGGGGCCCGGAGGGGAAGTGGGCAGATACGCAGTATTTT
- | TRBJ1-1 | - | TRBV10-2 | CASRGQRGTEAFF | TGCGCCAGCAGAGGACAGAGGGGGACTGAAGCTTTCTTT
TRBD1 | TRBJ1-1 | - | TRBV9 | CASSVLTGGTEAFF | TGTGCCAGCAGCGTCCTGACAGGGGGGACTGAAGCTTTCTTT
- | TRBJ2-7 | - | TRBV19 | CASSIQGYEQYF | TGTGCCAGTAGTATTCAGGGGTACGAGCAGTACTTC
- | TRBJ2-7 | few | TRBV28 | CASTPPRGAREQYF | TGTGCCAGCACCCCCCCCAGGGGAGCGAGGGAGCAGTACTTC
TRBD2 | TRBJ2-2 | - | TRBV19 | CASSSSSGSATGELFF | TGTGCCAGTAGTTCCTCTAGCGGGAGTGCCACCGGGGAGCTGTTTTTT
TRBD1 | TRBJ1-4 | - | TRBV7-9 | CASSGTGQGVGEKLFF | TGTGCCAGCAGCGGGACCGGACAGGGAGTGGGGGAAAAACTGTTTTTT
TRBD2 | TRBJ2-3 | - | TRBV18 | CASSPFGLARADTQYF | TGTGCCAGCTCACCATTTGGACTAGCGCGGGCAGATACGCAGTATTTT
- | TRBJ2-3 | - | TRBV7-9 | CASSQVTGGTDTQYF | TGTGCCAGCAGCCAAGTTACGGGGGGCACAGATACGCAGTATTTT
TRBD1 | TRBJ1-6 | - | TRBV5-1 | CASRDRGNSPLHF | TGCGCCAGCCGGGACAGGGGTAATTCACCCCTCCACTTT
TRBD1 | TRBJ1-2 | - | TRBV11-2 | CASSLSGTGVVGYGYTF | TGTGCCAGCAGCTTGTCCGGGACAGGGGTTGTTGGCTATGGCTACACCTTC
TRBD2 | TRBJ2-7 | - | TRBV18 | CASSLAGGDGGEQYF | TGTGCCAGCTCACTAGCGGGGGGAGATGGGGGCGAGCAGTACTTC
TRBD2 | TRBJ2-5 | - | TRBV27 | CASSGGGGGETQYF | TGTGCCAGCAGTGGGGGGGGAGGAGGAGAGACCCAGTACTTC
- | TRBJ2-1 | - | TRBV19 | CASSGQIYNEQFF | TGTGCCAGTAGTGGACAGATCTACAATGAGCAGTTCTTC
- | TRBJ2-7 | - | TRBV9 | CASSVGPGKGEQYF | TGTGCCAGCAGCGTAGGGCCAGGGAAGGGCGAGCAGTACTTC
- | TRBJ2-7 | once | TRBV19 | CASSMTGAYEQYF | TGTGCCAGTAGTATGACTGGCGCCTACGAGCAGTACTTC
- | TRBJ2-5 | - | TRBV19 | CASGGANLNF | TGTGCCAGTGGGGGCGCGAACCTTAACTTC
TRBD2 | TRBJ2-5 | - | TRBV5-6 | CASSLVWTSGKGETQYF | TGTGCCAGCAGCTTGGTTTGGACTAGCGGGAAGGGAGAGACCCAGTACTTC
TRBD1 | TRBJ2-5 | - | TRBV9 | CASSPGTGGEGTQYF | TGTGCCAGCAGCCCTGGGACAGGGGGCGAGGGTACCCAGTACTTC